A selection of T cell receptor beta chains follows, all from one sample in a study of graft-versus-host responses after intestinal transplantation. Antigens of these TCRs are unknown. Some clones are missing from TCRdb's copy, which holds only in-frame ones; the method was immunoSEQ multiplex PCR. This sample has about 120,000 clones, with 90% to 95% found just once. Specimen: unstimulated CD8+ T cells sorted from spleen or lymph node cells, collected before intestinal transplant. The receptors here all came from a human donor who received an intestinal transplant. Both conserved end residues are part of each CDR3. Each record gives: clone size, V gene, J gene, D gene, CDR3 DNA, CDR3 protein. The D gene is left open where the match is weak. A row's size may be missing; if present it is once, few, many or a size class.

clone size: -; V gene: TRBV11-2; J gene: TRBJ2-1; D gene: -; CDR3 DNA: TGTGCCAGCAGCTCCCCCGCGGGTGAGCAGTTCTTC; CDR3 protein: CASSSPAGEQFF
clone size: -; V gene: TRBV5-6; J gene: TRBJ2-7; D gene: -; CDR3 DNA: TGTGCCAGCAGCCTTGATTTAGGGACCGAGCAGTACTTC; CDR3 protein: CASSLDLGTEQYF
clone size: -; V gene: TRBV18; J gene: TRBJ1-5; D gene: -; CDR3 DNA: TGTGCCAGCTCATTACGGAGCAATCAGCCCCAGCATTTT; CDR3 protein: CASSLRSNQPQHF
clone size: once; V gene: TRBV15; J gene: TRBJ1-1; D gene: TRBD1; CDR3 DNA: TGTGCCACCAGCCACCGACAGGGGAACACTGAAGCTTTCTTT; CDR3 protein: CATSHRQGNTEAFF
clone size: -; V gene: TRBV7-3; J gene: TRBJ2-1; D gene: TRBD2; CDR3 DNA: TGTGCCAGCAGCTTAACGGGAGCTAGCGGGCTTCTCTACAATGAGCAGTTCTTC; CDR3 protein: CASSLTGASGLLYNEQFF
clone size: -; V gene: TRBV10-3; J gene: TRBJ1-1; D gene: TRBD1; CDR3 DNA: TGTGCCATCTCCCAAGGGGGCATGAACACTGAAGCTTTCTTT; CDR3 protein: CAISQGGMNTEAFF
clone size: -; V gene: TRBV29-1; J gene: TRBJ2-7; D gene: -; CDR3 DNA: TGCAGCGTTGAGGATGGGACACAGTCCTACGAGCAGTACTTC; CDR3 protein: CSVEDGTQSYEQYF
clone size: -; V gene: TRBV7-9; J gene: TRBJ2-7; D gene: TRBD1; CDR3 DNA: TGTGCCAGCAGCCCTCCGGGACAGGGGGTGAGCGAGCAGTACTTC; CDR3 protein: CASSPPGQGVSEQYF
clone size: -; V gene: TRBV2; J gene: TRBJ2-1; D gene: -; CDR3 DNA: TGTGCCGGGGAGGAAAGCTCCTACAATGAGCAGTTCTTC; CDR3 protein: CAGEESSYNEQFF
clone size: -; V gene: TRBV21-1; J gene: TRBJ2-1; D gene: -; CDR3 DNA: TGTGCCAGCAGCCCCCCGTTCGCTAGCGCCTACAATGAGCAGTTCTTC; CDR3 protein: CASSPPFASAYNEQFF
clone size: -; V gene: TRBV29-1; J gene: TRBJ2-5; D gene: -; CDR3 DNA: TGCAGCGTTTCCGGGACCCTTCCCTACGAGCAGCACTTC; CDR3 protein: CSVSGTLPYEQHF
clone size: -; V gene: TRBV28; J gene: TRBJ2-1; D gene: -; CDR3 DNA: TGTGCCAGCAGACTCACCCTCGGACCAGTAAACCAGTTCTTC; CDR3 protein: CASRLTLGPVNQFF
clone size: -; V gene: TRBV28; J gene: TRBJ1-2; D gene: -; CDR3 DNA: TGTGCCAGCAGTTATTTTAGGGGCACTGGCTACACCTTC; CDR3 protein: CASSYFRGTGYTF
clone size: -; V gene: TRBV28; J gene: TRBJ1-1; D gene: -; CDR3 DNA: TGTGCCAGCAGTTTGGGAGTAGTCACTGAAGCTTTCTTT; CDR3 protein: CASSLGVVTEAFF
clone size: -; V gene: TRBV10-3; J gene: TRBJ2-7; D gene: -; CDR3 DNA: TGTGCCATCACCCGGACTGAAAATAGCTCCTACGAGCAGTACTTC; CDR3 protein: CAITRTENSSYEQYF
clone size: once; V gene: TRBV7-9; J gene: TRBJ2-7; D gene: -; CDR3 DNA: TGTGCCAGCAGCACAGAACCCAGGAAACCCAACTACGAGCAGTACTTC; CDR3 protein: CASSTEPRKPNYEQYF
clone size: -; V gene: TRBV29-1; J gene: TRBJ2-1; D gene: TRBD1; CDR3 DNA: TGCAGCGTCGACACAGGGGCTCCTTACAATGAGCAGTTCTTC; CDR3 protein: CSVDTGAPYNEQFF
clone size: -; V gene: TRBV7-2; J gene: TRBJ2-3; D gene: -; CDR3 DNA: TGTGCCAGCAGCTTAGGGACTGTACTATACACAGATACGCAGTATTTT; CDR3 protein: CASSLGTVLYTDTQYF
clone size: -; V gene: TRBV18; J gene: TRBJ2-6; D gene: TRBD2; CDR3 DNA: TGTGCCAGCTCACCAAATGGGAGGGTTGGGGCCAACGTCCTGACTTTC; CDR3 protein: CASSPNGRVGANVLTF
clone size: few; V gene: TRBV9; J gene: TRBJ1-2; D gene: TRBD1; CDR3 DNA: TGTGCCAGCAGCGTCGGCTGGGACAGGGGAGTCCATGGCTACACCTTC; CDR3 protein: CASSVGWDRGVHGYTF
clone size: -; V gene: TRBV4-2; J gene: TRBJ2-7; D gene: -; CDR3 DNA: TGTGCCAGCAGCCAAGATGTGGGGGACTACGAGCAGTACTTC; CDR3 protein: CASSQDVGDYEQYF
clone size: -; V gene: TRBV5-1; J gene: TRBJ2-2; D gene: -; CDR3 DNA: TGCGCCAGCAGCTTCGGGCCAGACCGAGACACCGGGGAGCTGTTTTTT; CDR3 protein: CASSFGPDRDTGELFF
clone size: -; V gene: TRBV28; J gene: TRBJ2-7; D gene: -; CDR3 DNA: TGTGCCAGCAGGCTCCACCGGGACTACGAGCAGTACTTC; CDR3 protein: CASRLHRDYEQYF
clone size: -; V gene: TRBV6-5; J gene: TRBJ1-5; D gene: -; CDR3 DNA: TGTGCCAGCAGTTACTCAAAGACCCAGCCCCAGCATTTT; CDR3 protein: CASSYSKTQPQHF
clone size: -; V gene: TRBV27; J gene: TRBJ2-7; D gene: TRBD2; CDR3 DNA: TGTGCCAGCAGGTTGGTAGCGGGAGGATTCCTAGAGCAGTACTTC; CDR3 protein: CASRLVAGGFLEQYF
clone size: -; V gene: TRBV7-8; J gene: TRBJ2-1; D gene: -; CDR3 DNA: TGTGCCAGCAGCTATCCCCGGGGTGGGAGCGATGAGCAGTTCTTC; CDR3 protein: CASSYPRGGSDEQFF
clone size: -; V gene: TRBV30; J gene: TRBJ2-7; D gene: TRBD1; CDR3 DNA: TGTGCCTGGAGCCCCGGGACAGGGGGCATCTACGAGCAGTACTTC; CDR3 protein: CAWSPGTGGIYEQYF
clone size: once; V gene: TRBV6-5; J gene: TRBJ1-1; D gene: -; CDR3 DNA: TGTGCCAGCAGTTATGACGGTCAAGGGGAAGCTTTCTTT; CDR3 protein: CASSYDGQGEAFF
clone size: -; V gene: TRBV10-3; J gene: TRBJ1-2; D gene: -; CDR3 DNA: TGTGCCATCAGTGACGGACAGTCTAACTATGGCTACACCTTC; CDR3 protein: CAISDGQSNYGYTF
clone size: -; V gene: TRBV5-1; J gene: TRBJ2-7; D gene: -; CDR3 DNA: TGCGCCAGCAGCTTCACTTCCTATGGGACCTCCTACGAGCAGTACTTC; CDR3 protein: CASSFTSYGTSYEQYF
clone size: -; V gene: TRBV11-2; J gene: TRBJ2-7; D gene: -; CDR3 DNA: TGTGCCAGCACGTCCGGACTATCGTACGAGCAGTACTTC; CDR3 protein: CASTSGLSYEQYF
clone size: -; V gene: TRBV25-1; J gene: TRBJ2-3; D gene: -; CDR3 DNA: TGTGCCAGCAGTGAATTTGCTAGGGAGTCCACAGATACGCAGTATTTT; CDR3 protein: CASSEFARESTDTQYF
clone size: once; V gene: TRBV19; J gene: TRBJ2-1; D gene: TRBD2; CDR3 DNA: TGTGCCAGTAGCCCCCTCCCTAGCGGGAGCGGGCGACACCTCAATGAGCAGTTCTTC; CDR3 protein: CASSPLPSGSGRHLNEQFF
clone size: -; V gene: TRBV4-1; J gene: TRBJ2-7; D gene: -; CDR3 DNA: TGCGCCAGCAGCCAAGTTGATCGGGACTACGAGCAGTACTTC; CDR3 protein: CASSQVDRDYEQYF
clone size: -; V gene: TRBV5-6; J gene: TRBJ2-5; D gene: -; CDR3 DNA: TGTGCCAGCAGCCTGGCCTCGGGGGCACAGCAGTACTTC; CDR3 protein: CASSLASGAQQYF
clone size: -; V gene: TRBV7-2; J gene: TRBJ2-7; D gene: -; CDR3 DNA: TGTGCCAGCAGATCTAGTTCGGACTACGAGCAGTACTTC; CDR3 protein: CASRSSSDYEQYF
clone size: -; V gene: TRBV27; J gene: TRBJ1-1; D gene: TRBD1; CDR3 DNA: TGTGCCAGCAGTTTCAGGGGGTTTACTGAAGCTTTCTTT; CDR3 protein: CASSFRGFTEAFF